Reported below is one T cell receptor beta chain. The antigen this receptor binds is unknown. The sample holds no much larger clone one base away, and base qualities are not on file. This specimen comes from a study of blood T cell repertoires in COVID-19 (dated by TCRdb to 2020 to 2022). At the level of the whole study: Samples from collaborators originated in the United States, Italy and Spain and spanned both the acute and convalescent phases of COVID-19. The prospective study material was composed of cDNA or gDNA derived from T cells, B-cell-depleted T cells, or PBMCs. Deeply sampled blood TCRbeta repertoires from subjects exposed to, actively infected with, or recovered from COVID-19 were included in the dataset. The repertoires were released in a freely available public database meant as a resource for research on the immune response to SARS-CoV-2. The sample metadata nearly always contained a de-identified subject ID, COVID-19 status, age in years and sex. Where available, HLA class I and class II types were obtained from metadata supplied by the sample provider rather than from assay-based typing. The samples were drawn from the first 160 participants of the ongoing ImmuneRACE study and from 1,254 subjects provided by 6 global collaborators.

Overall study results and their limits: Clinical and demographic metadata were provided uncurated, with the amount varying by source and participant.

Each collaborating institution followed its own protocols to collect whole blood in K2EDTA tubes. For TCRbeta analysis, collaborator samples were shipped as frozen whole blood, as isolated PBMCs, or as DNA extracted from either sample type. The CDR3, from cysteine to phenylalanine, totals 14 residues. The only DNA kept is the CDR3, 42 bases in frame from the first base. CDR1 and CDR2, per the germline V gene, are SGDLS and YYNGEE. V is shortened by 0 bases, J by 0 bases, and the region joining them spans 5 bases. TCRbeta CDR3 regions were amplified from genomic DNA by means of the immunoSEQ Assay, a bias-controlled multiplex PCR. The authors' analysis ran thus. Nucleated cell counts per sample were estimated from amplification of reference gene primers within the assay. To quantify the absolute abundance of each unique TCRbeta CDR3 rearrangement, sequence reads were collapsed and filtered. For each sample, productive Simpson clonality was calculated as the square root of Simpson's diversity index across productive rearrangements. TCRdb obtained this table from immuneACCESS and retained in-frame rearrangements with V and J assigned. These tables miss some clones; where compared with another copy, unresolved V genes account for less than half of the shortfall, and the remainder is unexplained. V and J calls and clone size are those listed in that table; D and trimming were worked out from the DNA. This sample is represented by hundreds of thousands of clones; approximately 83% of them were singletons. The top ten clones comprise 13% of the sample.

This sequence uses TRBV9 and TRBJ2-3, with the D gene not clear enough to name. What was sequenced was peripheral blood. The sequence derives from a human donor in a cohort sampled during active COVID-19. The nucleotide sequence reads TGTGCCAGCAGCGTAGGTCTAAGCACAGATACGCAGTATTTT. Its product reads: CASSVGLSTDTQYF.